This is a list of T cell receptor beta chains from one sample in a study of blood T cell repertoires in COVID-19. The data were produced by immunoSEQ multiplex PCR, yet TCRdb's version contains in-frame clones alone and is incomplete. The data show about 160,000 clones, around 85% seen once. The source material was peripheral blood. The receptors were gathered from a man of 80 years or more with COVID-19, enrolled during active disease. Each CDR3 is given with its conserved first and last residue. D genes are given only for firm matches. Only some rows state a clone size, as once, few, many or a class for expanded clones.

-	TRBV2	TRBJ2-1	-	TGTGCCAGCAGTCTTACCGGGTCCTACAATGAGCAGTTCTTC	CASSLTGSYNEQFF
-	TRBV6-5	TRBJ1-6	-	TGTGCCAGCAAACCGGGGGGCAGCCATAATTCACCCCTCCACTTT	CASKPGGSHNSPLHF
TRBD1	TRBV6-6	TRBJ1-2	few	TGTGCCAGCAGTTACCCTGGGACAGGGGGAGCTCGAAGCTACACCTTC	CASSYPGTGGARSYTF
-	TRBV3-1/TRBV3-2	TRBJ2-1	-	TGTGCCAGCAGCCAAGAGTTGGGCGTCGGGGGCAATGAGCAGTTCTTC	CASSQELGVGGNEQFF
-	TRBV4-2	TRBJ1-4	once	TGTGCCAGCAGCCAAGCGCAGGGTAGGAATGAAAAACTGTTTTTT	CASSQAQGRNEKLFF
-	TRBV7-3	TRBJ2-1	-	TGTGCCAGCAGCTTACCCGGTTCGGACAATGAGCAGTTCTTC	CASSLPGSDNEQFF
TRBD1	TRBV28	TRBJ1-6	-	TGTGCCAGCAGTCCTCGACAGGGAGGAAGTTCACCCCTCCACTTT	CASSPRQGGSSPLHF
TRBD2	TRBV3-1/TRBV3-2	TRBJ2-7	few	TGTGCCAGCAGCCCGACCCCTAGCGGGGGGACCTACGAGCAGTACTTC	CASSPTPSGGTYEQYF
TRBD1	TRBV3-1/TRBV3-2	TRBJ2-5	-	TGTGCCAGCAGCCCCAGGGGGCTGGGAGAGACCCAGTACTTC	CASSPRGLGETQYF
TRBD2	TRBV3-1/TRBV3-2	TRBJ2-5	-	TGTGCCAGCAGCCCCGGTTGGGGGGGCCAAGAGACCCAGTACTTC	CASSPGWGGQETQYF
TRBD1	TRBV5-4	TRBJ2-5	-	TGTGCCAGCAGCTTGGGGGGACAGGGGTTTTCCAGAGAGACCCAGTACTTC	CASSLGGQGFSRETQYF
-	TRBV3-1/TRBV3-2	TRBJ1-1	-	TGTGCCAGCAGTCCCCGTAGATATGGCACTGAAGCTTTCTTT	CASSPRRYGTEAFF
TRBD1	TRBV19	TRBJ1-1	-	TGTGCCAGTAGGTCGACAGGGGGGAACACTGAAGCTTTCTTT	CASRSTGGNTEAFF
-	TRBV27	TRBJ1-3	-	TGTGCCAGCAAACCCATTGAGCGAAACACCATATATTTT	CASKPIERNTIYF
-	TRBV7-2	TRBJ1-6	-	TGTGCCAGCAGCTTAGATAGACAGCCCTTCCACTTT	CASSLDRQPFHF
-	TRBV2	TRBJ2-5	-	TGTGCCAGCCAAGCCCAGGGTTTAGGAGAGACCCAGTACTTC	CASQAQGLGETQYF
-	TRBV15	TRBJ1-5	-	TGTGCCACCAGCAGACTCCAGACAGGCGGACAGCCCCAGCATTTT	CATSRLQTGGQPQHF
-	TRBV4-3	TRBJ1-5	-	TGCGCCAGCAGCCAAGTGGAGGGTCAGCCCCAGCATTTT	CASSQVEGQPQHF
-	TRBV6-1	TRBJ1-3	-	TGTGCCAGCAGTTTTCAGGGGCCTGGAAACACCATATATTTT	CASSFQGPGNTIYF
-	TRBV9	TRBJ1-3	-	TGTGCCAGCAGCGCAACAGGGTCTGGAAACACCATATATTTT	CASSATGSGNTIYF
TRBD1	TRBV2	TRBJ2-1	-	TGTGCCAGCAGGGATAGACAGGGTTTCATGGATGAGCAGTTCTTC	CASRDRQGFMDEQFF
-	TRBV6-1	TRBJ1-5	once	TGTGCCAGCAGTGAAACAGCAGGGTCATATTGGCATTTT	CASSETAGSYWHF
TRBD1	TRBV9	TRBJ2-6	once	TGTGCCAGCAGCGACAGGACAGGGGGCGTCAAAGGATCTGGGGCCAACGTCCTGACTTTC	CASSDRTGGVKGSGANVLTF
-	TRBV4-1	TRBJ1-4	-	TGCGCCAGCAGCCAAGGAGACAGCTCTAATGAAAAACTGTTTTTT	CASSQGDSSNEKLFF
-	TRBV6-5	TRBJ2-7	once	TGTGCCAGCAGTTTTGACACCTCCTACGAGCAGTACTTC	CASSFDTSYEQYF
-	TRBV2	TRBJ1-2	-	TGTGCCAGCAGTGAGGGGGCCCTCTATGGCTACACCTTC	CASSEGALYGYTF
-	TRBV7-8	TRBJ1-2	-	TGTGCCAGCAGCTTTCGGAGGGGATTTAACTATGGCTACACCTTC	CASSFRRGFNYGYTF
-	TRBV2	TRBJ1-2	-	TGTGCCAGCGTCTCCGGGTCTTCAACGTCTAACTATGGCTACACCTTC	CASVSGSSTSNYGYTF
-	TRBV5-1	TRBJ1-6	-	TGCGCCAGCAGCTTACGAGGGGAGGCGGATTCACCCCTCCACTTT	CASSLRGEADSPLHF
TRBD2	TRBV14	TRBJ2-5	-	TGTGCCAGCAGCCAAGAGCATCGTTGGCTAGCGGGGCAGCAAGAGACCCAGTACTTC	CASSQEHRWLAGQQETQYF
-	TRBV9	TRBJ1-1	-	TGTGCCAGCAGCGTAGTGGCGAACACTGAAGCTTTCTTT	CASSVVANTEAFF
-	TRBV18	TRBJ1-1	-	TGTGCCAGCTCACCAGATAGACAATATGAAGCTTTCTTT	CASSPDRQYEAFF
TRBD1	TRBV3-1/TRBV3-2	TRBJ1-1	few	TGTGCCAGCAGCCCCCAAGGGGGCTCTGAAGCTTTCTTT	CASSPQGGSEAFF
-	TRBV6-4	TRBJ2-3	many	TGTGCCAGCAGTGAAGGGACTGACACAGATACGCAGTATTTT	CASSEGTDTDTQYF
-	TRBV6-2/TRBV6-3	TRBJ1-5	-	TGTGCCAGCAGTCATCAACAGGGTAATCAGCCCCAGCATTTT	CASSHQQGNQPQHF
TRBD1	TRBV4-3	TRBJ1-4	-	TGCGCCAGCAGCCAAGATTGGCCCCGACAGGGGGGCGAAAAACTGTTTTTT	CASSQDWPRQGGEKLFF
-	TRBV9	TRBJ2-5	once	TGTGCCAGCAGCGTATCCTCAGGGGGAGGAGAGACCCAGTACTTC	CASSVSSGGGETQYF
TRBD2	TRBV5-1	TRBJ2-5	-	TGCGCCAGCAGCCCCCCGGGACTAGCGGGGGAGACCCAGTACTTC	CASSPPGLAGETQYF
-	TRBV9	TRBJ1-6	-	TGTGCCAGCAGCTTAGACAGCCCTAATTCACCCCTCCACTTT	CASSLDSPNSPLHF
TRBD1	TRBV9	TRBJ1-3	-	TGTGCCAGCAGCGTAGGACAGGGTTCTGGAAACACCATATATTTT	CASSVGQGSGNTIYF
-	TRBV5-8	TRBJ2-7	-	TGTGCCAGCAGCTTGGGGAGCTCCTACGAGCAGTACTTC	CASSLGSSYEQYF
TRBD1	TRBV28	TRBJ1-2	many	TGTGCCAGCAGCCCCCCCGCCAGGGGGCTTGGCTACACCTTC	CASSPPARGLGYTF
TRBD1	TRBV18	TRBJ1-3	-	TGTGCCAGCTCACCACCGGGGACAGGGGACGGAAACACCATATATTTT	CASSPPGTGDGNTIYF
-	TRBV12-3/TRBV12-4	TRBJ1-6	-	TGTGCCAGCAGTTTGACAGAAAATTCACCCCTCCACTTT	CASSLTENSPLHF
-	TRBV29-1	TRBJ2-2	-	TGCAGCGTTGAAAACAGCCCTAACACCGGGGAGCTGTTTTTT	CSVENSPNTGELFF
TRBD1	TRBV18	TRBJ2-7	-	TGTGCCAGCTCGCGGGAACAGGGGGGAATCTCCTACGAGCAGTACTTC	CASSREQGGISYEQYF
-	TRBV7-2	TRBJ2-7	-	TGTGCCAGCAGTACTACAGGGTTTAGCTACGAGCAGTACTTC	CASSTTGFSYEQYF